This entry lists 5 T cell receptor beta chains sequenced from one sample in a study of T cell repertoires in cytomegalovirus infection. These receptors' antigens are unknown. A single record per CDR3 protein comes from TCRdb applying MiXCR to the reads. The sample lists about 570,000 distinct CDR3 sequences; under 45% were seen once. The sequences come from cultured PBMCs, collected from culture after CMV antigen stimulation. Receptors were obtained from a human donor in good health (CMV status not recorded). Some clones in this sample may be carry-over from other donors' samples.

The gene calls are TRBV7-9 and TRBJ1-6; D is possibly TRBD1 (5 bases). The CDR3 extends over 14 amino acids. Deletions cut 2 bases from V and 8 bases from J, with 10 bases between. The germline gives CDR1 SEHNR, CDR2 FQNEAQ (reference sequence). The CDR3 sequence: CASSLNQGYSPLHF. The CDR3 DNA reads as TGTGCCAGCAGCTTAAACCAGGGTTATTCACCCCTCCACTTT.

This chain links TRBV4-1 with TRBJ2-7; 8 bases are a match to TRBD2. This CDR3 is built from 15 residues. CDR1 is MGHRA, CDR2 YSYEKL, per germline. Losses at the gene ends were 0 bases for V and 3 bases for J; bases not matched to a gene: 4. CDR3 amino acids: CASSQDRTSYYEQYF. The CDR3 DNA reads TGCGCCAGCAGCCAAGACCGGACTAGCTACTACGAGCAGTACTTC.

This clonotype was counted at least ten times. The chain combines TRBV7-2 with TRBJ2-7; no clear D. Germline values: CDR1 SGHTA, CDR2 FQGNSA. CDR3 length equals 13 residues. Trimming took off 3 bases at V and 3 bases at J, with 9 bases between the two ends. In DNA form, the CDR3 reads TGTGCCAGCAGCTTGTTTCCGGGCTACGAGCAGTACTTC. Translation: CASSLFPGYEQYF.

In its sample, this clonotype was seen a few times. The chain employs TRBV12-3 or TRBV12-4 and TRBJ2-2; D is perhaps TRBD2 (6 bases). The CDR3 runs to 13 residues. The V and J ends lost 8 bases and 6 bases respectively, with 13 bases between them. DNA for the CDR3: TGTGCCAGCGGTCTTTGGGAGGCCGGGGAGCTGTTTTTT. Its translation: CASGLWEAGELFF.

The chain employs TRBV2 and TRBJ2-3; 11 bases fit TRBD2. V shed 7 bases and J 6 bases; nucleotides not matched to a gene: 9. The CDR3 totals 15 residues. CDR1 and CDR2 (germline): SNHLY, FYNNEI. This CDR3 reads CASMSSSGGVDTQYF. The CDR3 bases are TGTGCCAGCATGTCGAGTAGCGGGGGGGTTGATACGCAGTATTTT.